This TCR beta chain was observed in a study of blood T cell repertoires in COVID-19. Overall study context: Specimens from acute and convalescent COVID-19 originated in the United States, Italy and Spain. The analysed material was cDNA or gDNA that came from T cells, B-cell-depleted T cells, or PBMCs.

The authors' processing: Reference gene primer amplification in the assay estimated nucleated cell counts. Using immunoSEQ multiplex PCR, the repertoire was profiled, and TCRdb retains in-frame clones only, with some absent. That table is the source of V, J and clone size, and D and trimming were worked out from the DNA. The data show about 120,000 clones, 82% seen once. Germline CDR1 and CDR2: SGHDT and YYEEEE. The CDR3 sequence is 13 residues long. V shed 4 bases and J 6 bases; nucleotides not matched to a gene: 4. V and J are TRBV5-6 and TRBJ2-1; 7 bases align to TRBD1. This clonotype was obtained from a woman in her 70s with acute or convalescent COVID-19. Sequenced sample: peripheral blood. The CDR3 DNA sequence: TGTGCCAGCAGCCGACAGGGAGTCAATGAGCAGTTCTTC. Residues: CASSRQGVNEQFF. Drawing the rest from reference TRBV5-6 and TRBJ2-1, the complete variable domain is DAGVTQSPTHLIKTRGQQVTLRCSPKSGHDTVSWYQQALGQGPQFIFQYYEEEERQRGNFPDRFSGHQFPNYSSELNVNALLLGDSALYLCASSRQGVNEQFFGPGTRLTVL.